These 11 T cell receptor beta chains were sequenced from one sample in a study of cytomegalovirus exposure and HLA in healthy donors. The PCR used 60 Vbeta and 13 Jbeta primers. Profiled with immunoSEQ multiplex PCR; TCRdb holds only in-frame clones, not every one. The sample yields 100,000 or so clones, approximately 72% seen once. The specimen was PBMCs. The origin of the receptors is a woman between 40 and 50 years old in good health and CMV-seronegative.

A single count supports this clone. The gene calls are TRBV19 and TRBJ2-7; D may be TRBD1 (5 bases). The CDR3 spans 13 residues. With 1 base removed from V and 6 bases from J, the gap between germline ends came to 10 bases. CDR1 and CDR2 (germline): LNHDA, SQIVND (reference sequence). The CDR3 DNA follows: TGTGCCAGTAGTATAGCCAGGGCTCGCGAGCAGTACTTC. Its translation: CASSIARAREQYF.

The rearrangement uses TRBV7-3 and TRBJ2-2; maybe TRBD2 (5 bases). Germline CDR1 and CDR2: SGHTA and FQGTGA. The CDR3 totals 15 residues. The CDR3 nucleotides are TGTCCTCAGAGCTCGGCGGGTCGGAACACCGGGGAGCTGTTTTTT. Translated: CPQSSAGRNTGELFF.

This clone was observed a single time. The chain uses TRBV5-8 and TRBJ2-2; a possible D gene is TRBD1 (6 bases). From germline, CDR1 is SGHTS and CDR2 YDEGEE. The CDR3 has 14 amino acids. Trimming removed 4 bases at V and 1 base at J, with 8 bases between. The CDR3 DNA reads TGTGCCAGCAGCGGACAGATGAACACCGGGGAGCTGTTTTTT. Amino acids: CASSGQMNTGELFF. Combining the CDR3 with reference TRBV5-8 and TRBJ2-2 gives the whole variable domain EAGVTQSPTHLIKTRGQQATLRCSPISGHTSVYWYQQALGLGLQFLLWYDEGEERNRGNFPPRFSGRQFPNYSSELNVNALELEDSALYLCASSGQMNTGELFFGEGSRLTVL.

V and J are TRBV7-8 and TRBJ2-2; 14 positions agree with TRBD2. The CDR3 is made up of 19 amino acids. CDR1 is SGHVS, CDR2 FQNEAQ, per germline. V lost 5 bases and J lost 3; bases outside the gene matches: 11. CDR3 sequence reads: CASSPLGTSGSRYTGELFF. In DNA, the CDR3 is TGTGCCAGCAGCCCACTCGGGACTAGCGGGAGTAGGTACACCGGGGAGCTGTTTTTT. The full variable domain, with the rest looked up from reference TRBV7-8 and TRBJ2-2, is GAGVSQSPRYKVAKRGQDVALRCDPISGHVSLFWYQQALGQGPEFLTYFQNEAQLDKSGLPSDRFFAERPEGSVSTLKIQRTQQEDSAVYLCASSPLGTSGSRYTGELFFGEGSRLTVL.

This clone was counted only a few times. This chain joins TRBV18 and TRBJ2-7, with 7 nucleotides matching TRBD2. The length of the CDR3 is 13 residues. V gave up 7 bases and J gave up 0 bases; unmatched junction bases: 3. Germline loops: CDR1 KGHSH, CDR2 LQKENI. The CDR3 coding sequence is TGTGCCAGCTTAAGCGGGAACTCCTACGAGCAGTACTTC. It specifies CASLSGNSYEQYF.

This chain links TRBV19 with TRBJ1-5; D might be TRBD1 (5 bases). Trimming removed 10 bases at V and 0 bases at J, with 16 bases between. Germline CDR1 reads LNHDA; CDR2 reads SQIVND (reference sequence). This CDR3 has 15 residues. The CDR3 coding sequence is TGTGCCACCTGCTCCGGGGGAAATAGCAATCAGCCCCAGCATTTT. It yields the protein CATCSGGNSNQPQHF.

V is TRBV14 and J is TRBJ1-2; no clear D gene. Trimming stripped 2 bases from V and 8 bases from J, with 12 bases between. Germline V gene lookup returns CDR1 SGHDN and CDR2 FVKESK. The CDR3 covers 13 residues. The CDR3 coding sequence is TGTGCCAGCAGCCAATACAGCTCCTGGGGCTACACCTTC. Amino acids: CASSQYSSWGYTF.

The gene calls are TRBV30 and TRBJ2-3; 7 nucleotides agree with TRBD1. J lost 4 bases, V lost 3 bases, and 10 bases had no gene match. Germline assignment: CDR1 GTSNPN and CDR2 SVGIG (reference sequence). This CDR3 has 15 amino acids. CDR3 DNA: TGTGCCTGGAGCAGACAGGGCAGGAAGGCAGATACGCAGTATTTT. Protein sequence: CAWSRQGRKADTQYF.

This clone has just a few counts. J is TRBJ2-7 and V is TRBV5-8, with 8 bases fitting TRBD1. V was clipped by 4 bases and J by 7 bases; unmatched bases: 10. Germline values: CDR1 SGHTS, CDR2 YDEGEE. The CDR3 is 14 residues long. This CDR3 is CASSPPTGVWEQYF. The CDR3 DNA reads TGTGCCAGCAGCCCGCCGACAGGGGTCTGGGAGCAGTACTTC.

The chain recombines TRBV28 with TRBJ2-7, with 8 positions matching TRBD1. Trimming at V came to 3 bases and at J to 2 bases, leaving 9 bases not matched to a gene. This CDR3 has 16 residues. The germline gives CDR1 MDHEN, CDR2 SYDVKM. This CDR3 reads CASSFRLGQGTYEQYF. The CDR3 nucleotides are TGTGCCAGCAGTTTTCGGCTTGGACAGGGTACCTACGAGCAGTACTTC. The whole variable domain, remainder taken from reference TRBV28 and TRBJ2-7, is DVKVTQSSRYLVKRTGEKVFLECVQDMDHENMFWYRQDPGLGLRLIYFSYDVKMKEKGDIPEGYSVSREKKERFSLILESASTNQTSMYLCASSFRLGQGTYEQYFGPGTRLTVT.

CDR3: CASSYGDRGTEAFF. The CDR3 coding sequence is TGTGCCAGCAGTTACGGGGACAGGGGCACTGAAGCTTTCTTT. The chain links TRBV6-5 to TRBJ1-1, with TRBD1 identical over 10 bases. The CDR3 loop spans 14 amino acids. Germline V gives CDR1 MNHEY, CDR2 SVGAGI. J was trimmed by 4 bases and V by 2 bases; bases with no gene match: 1.